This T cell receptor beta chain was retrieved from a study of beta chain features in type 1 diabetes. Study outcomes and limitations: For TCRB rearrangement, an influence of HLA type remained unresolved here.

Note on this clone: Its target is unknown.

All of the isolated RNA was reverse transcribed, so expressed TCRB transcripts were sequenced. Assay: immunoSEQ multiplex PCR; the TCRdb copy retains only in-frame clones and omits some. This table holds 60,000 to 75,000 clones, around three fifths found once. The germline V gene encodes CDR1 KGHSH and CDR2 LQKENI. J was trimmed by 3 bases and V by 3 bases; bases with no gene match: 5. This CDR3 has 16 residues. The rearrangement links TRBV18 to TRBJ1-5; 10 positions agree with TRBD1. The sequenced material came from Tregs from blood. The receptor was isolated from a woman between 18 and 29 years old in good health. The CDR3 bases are TGTGCCAGCTCACCGATCGGGACAGGGGACAATCAGCCCCAGCATTTT. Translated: CASSPIGTGDNQPQHF.